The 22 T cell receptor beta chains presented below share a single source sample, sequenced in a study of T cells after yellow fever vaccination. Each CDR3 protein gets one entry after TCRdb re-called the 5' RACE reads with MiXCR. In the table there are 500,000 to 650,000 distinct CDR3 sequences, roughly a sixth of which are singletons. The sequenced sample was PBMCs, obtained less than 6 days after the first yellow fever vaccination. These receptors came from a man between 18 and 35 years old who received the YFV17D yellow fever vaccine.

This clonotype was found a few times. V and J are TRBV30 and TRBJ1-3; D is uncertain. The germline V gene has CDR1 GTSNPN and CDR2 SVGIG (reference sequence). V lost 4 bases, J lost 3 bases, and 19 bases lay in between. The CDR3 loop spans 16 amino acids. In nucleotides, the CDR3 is TGTGCCTGGACGTTGGCTGGACGCGGCCTTGGAAACACCATATATTTT. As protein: CAWTLAGRGLGNTIYF.

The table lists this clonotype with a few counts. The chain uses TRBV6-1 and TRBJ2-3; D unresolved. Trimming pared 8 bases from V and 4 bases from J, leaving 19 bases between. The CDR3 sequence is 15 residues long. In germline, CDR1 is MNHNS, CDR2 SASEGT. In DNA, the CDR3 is TGTGCCAGCCCAACTTCTAGTAATATGGCAGATACGCAGTATTTT. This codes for CASPTSSNMADTQYF.

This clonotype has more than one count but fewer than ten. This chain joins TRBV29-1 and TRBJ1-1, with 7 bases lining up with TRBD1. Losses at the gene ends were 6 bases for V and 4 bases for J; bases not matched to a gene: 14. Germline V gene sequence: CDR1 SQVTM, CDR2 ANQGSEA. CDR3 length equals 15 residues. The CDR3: CSVAQGWGMGTEAFF. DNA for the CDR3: TGCAGCGTCGCACAGGGGTGGGGAATGGGCACTGAAGCTTTCTTT.

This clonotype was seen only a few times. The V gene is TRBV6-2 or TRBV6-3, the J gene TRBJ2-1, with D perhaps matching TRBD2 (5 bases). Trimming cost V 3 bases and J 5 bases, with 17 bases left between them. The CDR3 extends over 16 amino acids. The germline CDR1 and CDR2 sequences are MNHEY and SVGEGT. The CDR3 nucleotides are TGTGCCAGCAGTTATTATCCGAGCGGTATAAACAATGAGCAGTTCTTC. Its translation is CASSYYPSGINNEQFF.

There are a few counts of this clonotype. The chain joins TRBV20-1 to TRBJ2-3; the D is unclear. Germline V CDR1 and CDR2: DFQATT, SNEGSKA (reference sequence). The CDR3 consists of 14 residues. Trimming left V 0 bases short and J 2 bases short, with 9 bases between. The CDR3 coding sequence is TGCAGTGCTAGAGATCCAGGATTCACAGATACGCAGTATTTT. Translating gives CSARDPGFTDTQYF.

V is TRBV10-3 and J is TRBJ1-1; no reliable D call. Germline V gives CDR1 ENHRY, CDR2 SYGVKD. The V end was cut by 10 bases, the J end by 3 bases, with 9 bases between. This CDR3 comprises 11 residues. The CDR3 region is CATGLYTEAFF. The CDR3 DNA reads TGTGCCACCGGACTTTACACTGAAGCTTTCTTT.

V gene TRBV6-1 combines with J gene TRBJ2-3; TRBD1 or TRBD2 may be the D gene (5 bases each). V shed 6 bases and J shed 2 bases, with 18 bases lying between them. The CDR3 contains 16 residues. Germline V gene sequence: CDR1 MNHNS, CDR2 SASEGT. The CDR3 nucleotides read TGTGCCAGCAGCCCCGTCCCGGGGCCGCACACAGATACGCAGTATTTT. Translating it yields CASSPVPGPHTDTQYF.

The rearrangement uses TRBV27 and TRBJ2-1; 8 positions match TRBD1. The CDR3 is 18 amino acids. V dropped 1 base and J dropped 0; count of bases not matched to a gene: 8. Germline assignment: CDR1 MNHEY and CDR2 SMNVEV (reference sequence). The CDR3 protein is CASSLWVPTGGSYNEQFF. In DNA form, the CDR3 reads TGTGCCAGCAGTTTATGGGTCCCCACAGGGGGCTCCTACAATGAGCAGTTCTTC.

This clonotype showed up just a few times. The CDR3 sequence is CSARTSGGKNIQYF. The CDR3 bases are TGCAGTGCTCGGACTAGCGGGGGTAAAAACATTCAGTACTTC. The chain couples TRBV20-1 to TRBJ2-4; TRBD2 matches 13 bases. Per the germline V gene, CDR1 is DFQATT and CDR2 is SNEGSKA (reference sequence). With V trimmed by 5 bases and J by 4 bases, 2 bases remained unmatched. There are 14 residues in the CDR3.

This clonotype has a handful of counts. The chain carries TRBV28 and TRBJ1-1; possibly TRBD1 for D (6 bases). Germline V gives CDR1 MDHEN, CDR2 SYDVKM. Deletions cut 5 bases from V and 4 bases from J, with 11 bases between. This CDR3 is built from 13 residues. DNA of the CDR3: TGTGCCAGCAGTGGGGGCAGGGCCACTGAAGCTTTCTTT. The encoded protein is CASSGGRATEAFF.

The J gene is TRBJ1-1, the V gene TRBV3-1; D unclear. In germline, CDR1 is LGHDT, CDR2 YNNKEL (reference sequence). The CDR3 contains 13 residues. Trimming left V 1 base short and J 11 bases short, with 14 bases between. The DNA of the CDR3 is TGTGCCAGCAGCCAAGGGAACGGCCGTCGGGCTTTCTTT. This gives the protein CASSQGNGRRAFF. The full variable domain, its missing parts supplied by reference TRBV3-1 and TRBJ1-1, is DTAVSQTPKYLVTQMGNDKSIKCEQNLGHDTMYWYKQDSKKFLKIMFSYNNKELIINETVPNRFSPKSPDKAHLNLHINSLELGDSAVYFCASSQGNGRRAFFGQGTRLTVV.

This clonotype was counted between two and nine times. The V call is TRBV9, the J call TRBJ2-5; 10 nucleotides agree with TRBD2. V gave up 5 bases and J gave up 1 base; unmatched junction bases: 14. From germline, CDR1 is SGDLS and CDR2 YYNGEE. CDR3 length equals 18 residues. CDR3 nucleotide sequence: TGTGCCAGCAGTTTAGGTACTAGCGGGGTAACGCTCCAAGAGACCCAGTACTTC. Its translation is CASSLGTSGVTLQETQYF.

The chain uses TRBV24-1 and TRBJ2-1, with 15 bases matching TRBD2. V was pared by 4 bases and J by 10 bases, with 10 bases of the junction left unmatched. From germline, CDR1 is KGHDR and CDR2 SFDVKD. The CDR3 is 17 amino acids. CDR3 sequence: CATSDSRTSGGDQEQFF. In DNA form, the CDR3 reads TGTGCCACCAGTGACTCCCGGACTAGCGGGGGGGATCAGGAGCAGTTCTTC.

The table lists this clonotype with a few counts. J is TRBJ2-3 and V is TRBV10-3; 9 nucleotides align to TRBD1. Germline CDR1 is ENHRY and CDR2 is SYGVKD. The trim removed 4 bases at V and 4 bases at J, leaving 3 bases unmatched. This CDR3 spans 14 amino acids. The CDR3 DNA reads TGTGCCATCAGTGCGGGACAGGGCCCAGATACGCAGTATTTT. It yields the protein CAISAGQGPDTQYF.

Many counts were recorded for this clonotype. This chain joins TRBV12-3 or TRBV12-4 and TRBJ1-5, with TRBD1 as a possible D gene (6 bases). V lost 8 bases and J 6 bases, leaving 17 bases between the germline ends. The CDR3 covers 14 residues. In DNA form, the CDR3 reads TGTGCCAGCGCCCCAACAGGGAGTAGTCAGCCCCAGCATTTT. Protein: CASAPTGSSQPQHF.

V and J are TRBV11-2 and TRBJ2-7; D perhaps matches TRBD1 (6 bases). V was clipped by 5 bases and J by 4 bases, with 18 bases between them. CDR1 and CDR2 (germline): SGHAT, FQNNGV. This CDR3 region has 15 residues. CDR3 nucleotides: TGTGCCAGCAGCGCTGACAGGAGAGATACTTACGAGCAGTACTTC. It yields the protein CASSADRRDTYEQYF.

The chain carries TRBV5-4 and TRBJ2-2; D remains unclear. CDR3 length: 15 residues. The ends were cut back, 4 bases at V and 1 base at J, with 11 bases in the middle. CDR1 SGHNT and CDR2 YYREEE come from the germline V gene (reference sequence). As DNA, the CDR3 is TGTGCCAGCAGCAGGACCAGCTTGAACACCGGGGAGCTGTTTTTT. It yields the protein CASSRTSLNTGELFF.

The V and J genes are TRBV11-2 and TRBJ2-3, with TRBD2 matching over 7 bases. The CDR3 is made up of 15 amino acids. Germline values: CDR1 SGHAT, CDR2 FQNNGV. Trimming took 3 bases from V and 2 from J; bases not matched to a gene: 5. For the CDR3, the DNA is TGTGCCAGCAGCTTTGGGGGGGGACCCACAGATACGCAGTATTTT. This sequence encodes CASSFGGGPTDTQYF.

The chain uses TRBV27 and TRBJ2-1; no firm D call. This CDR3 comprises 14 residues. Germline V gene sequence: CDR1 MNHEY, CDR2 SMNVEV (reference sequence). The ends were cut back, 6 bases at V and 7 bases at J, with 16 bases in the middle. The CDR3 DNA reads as TGTGCCAGCAGAGATGACGTAACCCGGAATGAGCAGTTCTTC. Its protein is CASRDDVTRNEQFF.

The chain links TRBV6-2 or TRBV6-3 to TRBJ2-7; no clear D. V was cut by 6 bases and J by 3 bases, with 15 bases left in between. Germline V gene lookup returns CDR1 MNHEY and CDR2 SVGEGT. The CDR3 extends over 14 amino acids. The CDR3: CASSEPQNHYEQYV. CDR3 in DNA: TGTGCCAGCAGCGAACCGCAAAACCACTACGAGCAGTACGTC.

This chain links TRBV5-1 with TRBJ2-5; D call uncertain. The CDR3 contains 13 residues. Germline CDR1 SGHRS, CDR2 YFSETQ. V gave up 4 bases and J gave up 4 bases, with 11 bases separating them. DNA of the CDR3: TGCGCCAGCAGCGTATCCCCCGGAGAGACCCAGTACTTC. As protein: CASSVSPGETQYF.

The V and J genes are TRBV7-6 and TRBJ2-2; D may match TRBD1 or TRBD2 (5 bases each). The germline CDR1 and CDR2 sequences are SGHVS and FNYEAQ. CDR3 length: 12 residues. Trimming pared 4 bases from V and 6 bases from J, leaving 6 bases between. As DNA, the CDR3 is TGTGCCAGCAGCTGGGACGCCGGGGAGCTGTTTTTT. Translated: CASSWDAGELFF.